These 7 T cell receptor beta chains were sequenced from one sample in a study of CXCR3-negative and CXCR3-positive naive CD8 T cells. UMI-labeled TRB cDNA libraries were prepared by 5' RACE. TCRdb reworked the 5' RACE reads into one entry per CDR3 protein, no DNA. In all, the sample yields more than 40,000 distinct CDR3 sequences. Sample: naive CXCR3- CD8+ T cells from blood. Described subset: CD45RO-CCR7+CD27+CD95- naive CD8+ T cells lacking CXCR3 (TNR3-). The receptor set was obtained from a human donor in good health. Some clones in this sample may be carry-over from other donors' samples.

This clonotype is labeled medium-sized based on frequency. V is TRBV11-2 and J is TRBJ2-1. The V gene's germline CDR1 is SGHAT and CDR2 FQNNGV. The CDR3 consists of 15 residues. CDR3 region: CASSLRQEINNEQFF.

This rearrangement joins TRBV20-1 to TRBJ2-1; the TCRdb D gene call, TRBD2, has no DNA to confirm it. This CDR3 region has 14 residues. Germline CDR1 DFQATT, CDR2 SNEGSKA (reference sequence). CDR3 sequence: CSARSGDLYNEQFF.

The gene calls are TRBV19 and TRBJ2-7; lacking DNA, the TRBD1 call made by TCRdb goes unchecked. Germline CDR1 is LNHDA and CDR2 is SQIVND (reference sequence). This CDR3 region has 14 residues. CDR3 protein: CASSTGTGGYEQYF.

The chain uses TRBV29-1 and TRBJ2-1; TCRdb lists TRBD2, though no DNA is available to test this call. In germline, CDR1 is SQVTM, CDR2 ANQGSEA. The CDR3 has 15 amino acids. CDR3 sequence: CSVVEGGRAYNEQFF.

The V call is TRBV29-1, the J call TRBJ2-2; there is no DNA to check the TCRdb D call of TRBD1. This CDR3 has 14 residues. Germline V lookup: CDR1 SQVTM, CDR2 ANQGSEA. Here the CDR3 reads CSVDRGANTGELFF.

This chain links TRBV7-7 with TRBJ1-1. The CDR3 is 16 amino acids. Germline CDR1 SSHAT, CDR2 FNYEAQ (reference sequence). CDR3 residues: CASSLKQTFAYTEAFF.

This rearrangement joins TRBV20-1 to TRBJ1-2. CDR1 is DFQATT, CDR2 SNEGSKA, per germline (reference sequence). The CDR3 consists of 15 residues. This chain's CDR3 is CSARALEELLYGYTF.